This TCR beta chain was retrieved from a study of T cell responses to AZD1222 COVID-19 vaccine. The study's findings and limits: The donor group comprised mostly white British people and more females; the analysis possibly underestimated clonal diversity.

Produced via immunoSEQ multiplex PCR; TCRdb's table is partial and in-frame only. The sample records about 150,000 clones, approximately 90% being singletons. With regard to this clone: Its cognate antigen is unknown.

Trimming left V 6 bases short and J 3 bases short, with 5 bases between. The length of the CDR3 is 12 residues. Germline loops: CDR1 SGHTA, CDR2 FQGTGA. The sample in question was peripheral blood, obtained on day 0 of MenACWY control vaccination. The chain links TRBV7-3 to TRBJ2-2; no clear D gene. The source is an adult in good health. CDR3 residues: CASRRDTGELFF. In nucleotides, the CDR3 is TGTGCCAGCAGAAGAGACACCGGGGAGCTGTTTTTT.